The clone carrying this T cell receptor (beta chain) showed up just a few times. Its target is unknown. The PCR ran on 60 Vbeta and 13 Jbeta primers. Sequencing used immunoSEQ multiplex PCR; TCRdb keeps in-frame clones, though not all of them. The table records approximately 130,000 clones, approximately 80% of them present only once. The data were obtained in a study of cytomegalovirus exposure and HLA in healthy donors. Broader study findings: Later work associated approximately 17,000 TCR beta sequences with HLA alleles at 0.05 false discovery rate. The majority of TCR sequences were rare, yet some public TCRs appeared in many donors. The authors excluded some V segments, including TRBV6-2 and TRBV6-3, as indistinguishable. Common viral pathogens (according to a later analysis) appeared linked to several of the most significant clusters.

The CDR3 runs to 16 residues. The V segment lost 3 bases and the J segment 2 bases; nucleotides outside the gene matches: 10. Per germline, CDR1 SGHRS and CDR2 YFSETQ. The V call is TRBV5-1, the J call TRBJ1-1; TRBD1 agrees at 7 bases. Sequenced input: PBMCs. The sequence derives from a man younger than 35 in good health and CMV-seronegative. CDR3 region: CASSSNQDRANTEAFF. CDR3 in DNA: TGCGCCAGCAGCTCGAATCAAGACAGGGCTAACACTGAAGCTTTCTTT.